The 12 T cell receptor beta chains listed next were all sequenced from one sample in a study of Graves' ophthalmopathy and Graves' hyperthyroidism. Amplification from RNA transcripts yielded the TCR beta CDR3 regions. RT-PCR was first run with HTBI primers, then multiplex PCR in a second round. TCRdb analysed the multiplex PCR reads with MiXCR anew, one entry per CDR3 protein. This sample has 350,000 to 400,000 distinct CDR3 sequences, with about 16% found just once. The material sequenced was peripheral blood. The receptors were sampled from a woman aged 18-30 years with stable Graves' hyperthyroidism.

In its sample, this clonotype was seen many times. J is TRBJ1-1 and V is TRBV12-3 or TRBV12-4, with D possibly matching TRBD1 (6 bases). V was shortened by 7 bases and J by 4 bases, with 16 bases between the two germline ends. The CDR3 totals 14 residues. CDR3 nucleotide sequence: TGTGCCAGCAATGAGATTCACAGGGCCACTGAAGCTTTCTTT. Translation gives CASNEIHRATEAFF.

The sample holds many counts of this clonotype. Given a much more abundant clone one base away, this may be a read error. The V and J genes are TRBV6-1 and TRBJ1-1; perhaps TRBD1 as D (6 bases). V was shortened by 6 bases and J by 1 base, with 18 bases between the two germline ends. The germline gives CDR1 MNHNS, CDR2 SASEGT. The CDR3 length is 16 residues. The CDR3 loop reads CASRDGGPFRNTEAFF. In DNA form, the CDR3 reads TGTGCCAGCAGGGACGGGGGGCCATTCCGGAACACTGAAGCTTTCTTT.

This clonotype was seen ten or more times. This rearrangement joins TRBV6-2 or TRBV6-3 to TRBJ2-5, with 8 nucleotides matching TRBD1. V dropped 4 bases and J dropped 4; count of bases not matched to a gene: 8. This CDR3 spans 15 amino acids. CDR1 is MNHEY, CDR2 SVGEGT, per germline. The CDR3 sequence is CASSLGQDHRETQYF. In DNA, the CDR3 is TGTGCCAGCAGTTTGGGACAGGATCACCGAGAGACCCAGTACTTC.

As concerns this clonotype: A much larger clone lies a single base off, so this may be a read error. The V gene is TRBV12-3 or TRBV12-4, the J gene TRBJ1-6; D perhaps matches TRBD1 (5 bases). Between the trimmed V and J ends, which lost 5 bases and 6 bases, there was a span of 8 bases. The CDR3 runs 13 residues. For the CDR3, the DNA is TGTGCCAGCAGTGACAGTTTTAATTCACCCCTCCACTTT. As protein: CASSDSFNSPLHF.

The table lists this clonotype with many counts. The CDR3 DNA sequence: TGTGCCCTATCTCAATCAATCTCTCAGCCCCAGCATTTT. Residues: CALSQSISQPQHF. The rearrangement links TRBV6-1 to TRBJ1-5; D gene uncertain. The CDR3 has 13 residues. Germline V lookup: CDR1 MNHNS, CDR2 SASEGT. V lost 11 bases and J lost 6, with 17 bases in between.

V is TRBV13 and J is TRBJ1-1; possibly TRBD1 for D (6 bases). The ends were cut back, 5 bases at V and 5 bases at J, with 15 bases in the middle. In germline, CDR1 is PRHDT, CDR2 FYEKMQ (reference sequence). The CDR3 extends over 14 amino acids. The CDR3 DNA reads TGTGCCAGCAGCCCCCTGAGGGGGGGGACTGAAGCTTTCTTT. Translating gives CASSPLRGGTEAFF.

The sample holds many counts of this clonotype. The chain couples TRBV12-3 or TRBV12-4 to TRBJ2-7; D is possibly TRBD1 or TRBD2 (5 bases each). The CDR3 has 14 residues. V lost 8 bases, J lost 0 bases, and 14 bases lay in between. The CDR3 protein is CASASPGRSYEQYF. In nucleotides, the CDR3 is TGTGCCAGCGCCTCACCGGGACGCTCCTACGAGCAGTACTTC.

The J gene is TRBJ2-7, the V gene TRBV24-1; the D gene could be TRBD1 or TRBD2 (5 bases each). Trimming left V 8 bases short and J 2 bases short, with 18 bases between. Germline V gene lookup returns CDR1 KGHDR and CDR2 SFDVKD. The CDR3 contains 15 residues. The chain's CDR3 is CATTLPGTATYEQYF. The CDR3 DNA reads as TGTGCCACCACCCTGCCCGGGACGGCTACCTACGAGCAGTACTTC.

This sequence joins TRBV28 and TRBJ1-6; tentative D call: TRBD1 (5 bases). Germline assignment: CDR1 MDHEN and CDR2 SYDVKM. The V and J ends lost 1 base and 10 bases respectively, with 11 bases between them. This CDR3 is 14 amino acids long. The CDR3 loop is CASSLSQSGSPLHF. The CDR3 nucleotides read TGTGCCAGCAGTTTATCCCAGTCAGGGTCACCCCTCCACTTT.

In this sample, this clonotype turned up a few times. This rearrangement joins TRBV11-2 to TRBJ2-7; 7 bases fit TRBD1. The CDR3 spans 13 residues. CDR1 is SGHAT and CDR2 is FQNNGV in the germline V gene. The V segment lost 8 bases and the J segment 1 base; nucleotides outside the gene matches: 5. CDR3 sequence reads: CASGPGQSYEQYF. In DNA, the CDR3 is TGTGCCAGCGGTCCGGGACAGTCCTACGAGCAGTACTTC.

V and J are TRBV6-2 or TRBV6-3 and TRBJ2-5, with 8 bases lining up with TRBD2. The CDR3 runs 15 residues. CDR1 is MNHEY, CDR2 SVGEGT, per germline. The V and J ends lost 0 bases and 4 bases, in that order; junction bases with no gene match: 4. The CDR3 is CASSYSSSGRETQYF. Here the CDR3 DNA reads TGTGCCAGCAGTTACTCGTCCAGCGGGAGAGAGACCCAGTACTTC.

A few counts support this clonotype. The chain is built from TRBV7-9 and TRBJ2-7; D is uncertain. Trimming took off 4 bases at V and 2 bases at J, with 15 bases between the two ends. The CDR3 is 15 amino acids. Looked up from germline, CDR1 is SEHNR and CDR2 is FQNEAQ (reference sequence). The DNA of the CDR3 is TGTGCCAGCAGCTCTACAAACCCTTCCACCTACGAGCAGTACTTC. Translating gives CASSSTNPSTYEQYF. Filled out from reference TRBV7-9 and TRBJ2-7, the complete variable domain reads DTGVSQNPRHKITKRGQNVTFRCDPISEHNRLYWYRQTLGQGPEFLTYFQNEAQLEKSRLLSDRFSAERPKGSFSTLEIQRTEQGDSAMYLCASSSTNPSTYEQYFGPGTRLTVT.